The clone carrying this TCR beta chain was observed a few times. V lost 5 bases, J lost 0 bases, and 2 bases stayed unmatched. Germline V CDR1 and CDR2: PRHDT, FYEKMQ (reference sequence). The CDR3 has 15 amino acids. The sample originates from a study of a mutant IDH1 vaccine in newly diagnosed glioma. Time point here: baseline, week 1 (first vaccination visit). Documented treatment: pre-vaccination baseline after standard-of-care therapy. Assay used: immunoSEQ multiplex PCR; TCRdb lists only in-frame clones, some missing. The sample has over 20,000 clones, 80% to 95% seen once. The receptor comes from a man aged 30 to 39 with glioma. The chain joins TRBV13 to TRBJ2-3, with 10 positions matching TRBD2. The sample was PBMCs, taken from a glioma patient treated with radiotherapy, temozolomide or both. Written as DNA, the CDR3 is TGTGCCAGCAGCCCGGGACTAGCGAGCACAGATACGCAGTATTTT. Protein: CASSPGLASTDTQYF.